One and the same sample provided the 24 T cell receptor beta chains below, sequenced in a study of blood T cell repertoires in COVID-19. Generated by immunoSEQ multiplex PCR, the TCRdb table keeps only in-frame clones and is missing some. The table shows almost 65,000 clones, with 80% to 90% occurring only once. Sample: peripheral blood. These receptors were obtained from a woman in her sixties with COVID-19, enrolled during active disease.

The chain carries TRBV3-1 (or the pseudogene TRBV3-2) and TRBJ2-1, with 9 bases aligning to TRBD2. V trimming: 1 base; J trimming: 7 bases; junction bases outside the gene matches: 11. CDR1 is LGHDT and CDR2 is YNNKEL in the germline V gene (reference sequence). The length of the CDR3 is 17 residues. CDR3 DNA sequence: TGTGCCAGCAGCCAAGTTAGCGGGGGCACCCTCGGGAATGAGCAGTTCTTC. The encoded protein is CASSQVSGGTLGNEQFF.

CDR3 coding DNA: TGTGCCAGCAGCGAGAGACAGGGGTCCTACAATGAGCAGTTCTTC. It specifies CASSERQGSYNEQFF. The rearrangement uses TRBV9 and TRBJ2-1; 8 nucleotides match TRBD1. The CDR3 sequence is 15 residues long. Germline trimming cut 3 bases from V and 1 base from J; bases unmatched to any gene: 3. Germline V gives CDR1 SGDLS, CDR2 YYNGEE.

This chain uses TRBV11-2 with TRBJ2-1; D is ambiguous. V was clipped by 6 bases and J by 1 base, with 19 bases between them. This CDR3 region has 17 residues. Germline lookup yields CDR1 SGHAT and CDR2 FQNNGV. This CDR3 reads CASSLEEPQLSYNEQFF. CDR3 nucleotide sequence: TGTGCCAGCAGTCTAGAAGAACCTCAGCTGTCCTACAATGAGCAGTTCTTC.

This rearrangement joins TRBV5-1 to TRBJ1-1, with D perhaps TRBD1 (6 bases). This CDR3 is built from 14 residues. V lost 4 bases, J lost 3 bases, and 13 bases lay in between. Germline CDR1 is SGHRS and CDR2 is YFSETQ. The CDR3 loop is CASSIGQLDTEAFF. The CDR3 DNA sequence: TGCGCCAGCAGCATTGGACAGCTTGACACTGAAGCTTTCTTT.

The chain has TRBV4-1 and TRBJ1-4; 8 bases are a match to TRBD1. The length of the CDR3 is 16 residues. V shed 0 bases, J shed 8 bases, and the junction held 8 bases outside the gene matches. Germline CDR1 is MGHRA and CDR2 is YSYEKL. CDR3 in amino acids: CASSQEGPRGREKLFF. In nucleotides, the CDR3 is TGCGCCAGCAGCCAAGAAGGTCCCAGGGGGCGGGAAAAACTGTTTTTT.

The gene calls are TRBV11-2 and TRBJ1-2; D perhaps matches TRBD1 (5 bases). In germline, CDR1 is SGHAT, CDR2 FQNNGV. Trimming removed 2 bases from V and 7 bases from J, with 11 bases in between. The CDR3 loop spans 13 amino acids. The CDR3 DNA sequence: TGTGCCAGCAGCTTATCAGGGTATGGTGGCTACACCTTC. Translated, it gives CASSLSGYGGYTF. Full variable domain (outside the CDR3, taken from reference TRBV11-2 and TRBJ1-2): EAGVAQSPRYKIIEKRQSVAFWCNPISGHATLYWYQQILGQGPKLLIQFQNNGVVDDSQLPKDRFSAERLKGVDSTLKIQPAKLEDSAVYLCASSLSGYGGYTFGSGTRLTVV.

The chain has TRBV9 and TRBJ1-3; D uncertain. Deletions cut 4 bases from V and 4 bases from J, with 21 bases between. CDR1 SGDLS and CDR2 YYNGEE come from the germline V gene. The CDR3 length is 17 residues. CDR3 bases: TGTGCCAGCAGCCCCGGAGCGGTGGTCACCACCGGAAACACCATATATTTT. Translation: CASSPGAVVTTGNTIYF.

This sequence joins TRBV6-5 and TRBJ1-1; D gene unclear. Germline V CDR1 and CDR2: MNHEY, SVGAGI. The V end lost 2 bases, the J end lost 10 bases, and 14 bases lay between the germline ends. This CDR3 is built from 13 residues. The CDR3 is CASSYETGRGAFF. As DNA, the CDR3 is TGTGCCAGCAGTTACGAAACGGGGAGAGGAGCTTTCTTT.

The V call is TRBV19, the J call TRBJ2-3; a weak D match, TRBD1 (5 bases). CDR1 is LNHDA and CDR2 is SQIVND in the germline V gene (reference sequence). Trimming stripped 5 bases from V and 4 bases from J, with 13 bases between. CDR3 length: 14 residues. In nucleotides, the CDR3 is TGTGCCAGTAGTGACTTTAGGGGCGCAGATACGCAGTATTTT. This gives the protein CASSDFRGADTQYF.

The V gene is TRBV2, the J gene TRBJ2-2; weak D call: TRBD1 (5 bases). The V gene's germline CDR1 is SNHLY and CDR2 FYNNEI. The CDR3 length is 15 residues. Trimming removed 4 bases from V and 6 bases from J, with 15 bases in between. The CDR3 is CASSASAGSAGELFF. CDR3 DNA: TGTGCCAGCAGTGCTTCGGCAGGGTCAGCCGGGGAGCTGTTTTTT.

The genes are TRBV7-9 and TRBJ2-1; the match to TRBD1 covers 11 bases. Trimming at V came to 5 bases and at J to 4 bases, leaving 13 bases not matched to a gene. CDR1 is SEHNR and CDR2 is FQNEAQ in the germline V gene (reference sequence). The CDR3 covers 18 residues. The DNA of the CDR3 is TGTGCCAGCAGCCCGCAGACCGGGACAGGGGGGCATTACAATGAGCAGTTCTTC. Translation: CASSPQTGTGGHYNEQFF.

This clone was seen once. CDR3 residues: CASSYGGRTGELFF. For the CDR3, the DNA is TGTGCCAGCAGTTACGGCGGTCGCACCGGGGAGCTGTTTTTT. The rearrangement joins TRBV6-2 or TRBV6-3 to TRBJ2-2; no firm D call. The CDR3 sequence is 14 residues long. CDR1 and CDR2 (germline): MNHEY, SVGEGT. V was shortened by 2 bases and J by 4 bases, with 8 bases between the two germline ends.

This clone has just a few counts. CDR3 nucleotides: TGTGCCAGCAGCCTCCTACTGACCGGGGAGCTGTTTTTT. Residues: CASSLLLTGELFF. The chain joins TRBV14 to TRBJ2-2; no definite D call. The V end lost 4 bases, the J end lost 5 bases, and 8 bases lay between the germline ends. The CDR3 is 13 amino acids. Germline loops: CDR1 SGHDN, CDR2 FVKESK.

This rearrangement joins TRBV24-1 to TRBJ2-3, with D perhaps TRBD1 (5 bases). The CDR3 is 15 residues long. With 2 bases removed from V and 0 bases from J, the gap between germline ends came to 8 bases. Germline V CDR1 and CDR2: KGHDR, SFDVKD. The CDR3 region has the DNA TGTGCCACCAGTGATTCGCGGACAAGCACAGATACGCAGTATTTT. Translating it yields CATSDSRTSTDTQYF.

The chain employs TRBV12-5 and TRBJ2-7; tentative D call: TRBD2 (6 bases). This CDR3 region has 13 residues. The ends were cut back, 6 bases at V and 7 bases at J, with 16 bases in the middle. CDR1 is LGHNT and CDR2 is FRNRAP in the germline V gene. This chain's CDR3 is CASGRDFSGEQYF. Written as DNA, the CDR3 is TGTGCTAGTGGCCGGGACTTCTCGGGGGAGCAGTACTTC.

This chain uses TRBV6-2 or TRBV6-3 with TRBJ1-5; D is uncertain. The germline V gene has CDR1 MNHEY and CDR2 SVGEGT. The CDR3 covers 13 residues. The V end lost 4 bases, the J end lost 3 bases, and 7 bases lay between the germline ends. DNA for the CDR3: TGTGCCAGCAGTTGGGGAGACAATCAGCCCCAGCATTTT. Its protein is CASSWGDNQPQHF.

This chain uses TRBV21-1 with TRBJ1-6; the D call TRBD1 from the table was never checked on the DNA. TRBV21-1 is designated a pseudogene. The CDR3 sequence is 17 residues long. DNA for the CDR3: TGTGCCAGCGCAGACTATAATTGGACAGGCCCAGATTCACCCCTCCACTTT. The encoded protein is CASADYNWTGPDSPLHF.

This chain uses TRBV6-1 with TRBJ2-1; D is possibly TRBD2 (5 bases). The germline V gene has CDR1 MNHNS and CDR2 SASEGT. Trimming pared 1 base from V and 10 bases from J, leaving 11 bases between. The CDR3 has 13 amino acids. The CDR3: CASSEVGRGEQFF. Written as DNA, the CDR3 is TGTGCCAGCAGTGAAGTGGGTAGAGGGGAGCAGTTCTTC.

This sequence joins TRBV7-9 and TRBJ1-4; D gene ambiguous. Trimming pared 2 bases from V and 7 bases from J, leaving 5 bases between. The germline gives CDR1 SEHNR, CDR2 FQNEAQ (reference sequence). The CDR3 length is 12 residues. CDR3 nucleotide sequence: TGTGCCAGCAGCTTAAGCGGTGAAAAACTGTTTTTT. As protein: CASSLSGEKLFF.

The genes are TRBV4-1 and TRBJ2-2, with D unresolved. Germline V gene sequence: CDR1 MGHRA, CDR2 YSYEKL. V lost 3 bases, J lost 3 bases, and 5 bases lay in between. The CDR3 is 13 amino acids. The chain's CDR3 is CASSQSDTGELFF. CDR3 bases: TGCGCCAGCAGCCAGTCAGACACCGGGGAGCTGTTTTTT.

V is TRBV5-1 and J is TRBJ2-1; 9 positions agree with TRBD1. Trimming took 2 bases from V and 6 from J; bases not matched to a gene: 3. This CDR3 contains 14 residues. Germline values: CDR1 SGHRS, CDR2 YFSETQ. CDR3 coding DNA: TGCGCCAGCAGCTTAGGGACAGGGATCAATGAGCAGTTCTTC. This sequence encodes CASSLGTGINEQFF. Based on the CDR3 plus reference TRBV5-1 and TRBJ2-1, the full variable domain is KAGVTQTPRYLIKTRGQQVTLSCSPISGHRSVSWYQQTPGQGLQFLFEYFSETQRNKGNFPGRFSGRQFSNSRSEMNVSTLELGDSALYLCASSLGTGINEQFFGPGTRLTVL.

About this clone: The sample holds other DNA sequences that translate to the same CDR3. The rearrangement links TRBV7-2 to TRBJ1-2, with D unclear. V was cut by 1 base and J by 2 bases, with 8 bases left in between. Germline V gene data show CDR1 as SGHTA and CDR2 as FQGNSA. This CDR3 has 14 amino acids. This CDR3 reads CASSLVRENYGYTF. CDR3 nucleotide sequence: TGTGCCAGCAGCTTAGTTCGGGAAAACTATGGCTACACCTTC.

The V call is TRBV29-1, the J call TRBJ2-1; TRBD2 matches 8 bases. Trimming took 2 bases from V and 0 from J; bases not matched to a gene: 6. Germline V lookup: CDR1 SQVTM, CDR2 ANQGSEA. This CDR3 region has 16 residues. CDR3 sequence reads: CSVESTAGVSYNEQFF. CDR3 bases: TGCAGCGTTGAATCCACAGCGGGAGTCTCCTACAATGAGCAGTTCTTC.

This clone was counted a few times. V usage is TRBV7-9 and J usage is TRBJ1-2, with 7 bases identical to TRBD1. The length of the CDR3 is 14 residues. Losses at the gene ends were 5 bases for V and 6 bases for J; bases not matched to a gene: 9. Germline loops: CDR1 SEHNR, CDR2 FQNEAQ (reference sequence). CDR3 region: CASSPLRDRDGYTF. The CDR3 DNA sequence: TGTGCCAGCAGCCCCCTCCGGGACAGAGATGGCTACACCTTC. Full variable domain (outside the CDR3, taken from reference TRBV7-9 and TRBJ1-2): DTGVSQNPRHKITKRGQNVTFRCDPISEHNRLYWYRQTLGQGPEFLTYFQNEAQLEKSRLLSDRFSAERPKGSFSTLEIQRTEQGDSAMYLCASSPLRDRDGYTFGSGTRLTVV.